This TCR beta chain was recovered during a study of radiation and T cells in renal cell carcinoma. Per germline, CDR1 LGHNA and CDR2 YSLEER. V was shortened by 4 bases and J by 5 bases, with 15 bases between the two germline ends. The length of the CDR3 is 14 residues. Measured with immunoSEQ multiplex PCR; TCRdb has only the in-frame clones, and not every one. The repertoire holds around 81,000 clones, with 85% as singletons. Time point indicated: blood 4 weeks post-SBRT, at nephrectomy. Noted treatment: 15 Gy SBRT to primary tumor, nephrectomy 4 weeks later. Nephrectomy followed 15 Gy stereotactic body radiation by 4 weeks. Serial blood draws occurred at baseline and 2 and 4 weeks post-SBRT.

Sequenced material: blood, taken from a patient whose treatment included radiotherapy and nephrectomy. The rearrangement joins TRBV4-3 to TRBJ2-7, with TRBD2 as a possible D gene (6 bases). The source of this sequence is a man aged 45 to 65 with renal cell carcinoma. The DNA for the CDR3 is TGCGCCAGCAGCCGAGGGAGGCAGGGCGACGAGCAGTACTTC. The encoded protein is CASSRGRQGDEQYF.